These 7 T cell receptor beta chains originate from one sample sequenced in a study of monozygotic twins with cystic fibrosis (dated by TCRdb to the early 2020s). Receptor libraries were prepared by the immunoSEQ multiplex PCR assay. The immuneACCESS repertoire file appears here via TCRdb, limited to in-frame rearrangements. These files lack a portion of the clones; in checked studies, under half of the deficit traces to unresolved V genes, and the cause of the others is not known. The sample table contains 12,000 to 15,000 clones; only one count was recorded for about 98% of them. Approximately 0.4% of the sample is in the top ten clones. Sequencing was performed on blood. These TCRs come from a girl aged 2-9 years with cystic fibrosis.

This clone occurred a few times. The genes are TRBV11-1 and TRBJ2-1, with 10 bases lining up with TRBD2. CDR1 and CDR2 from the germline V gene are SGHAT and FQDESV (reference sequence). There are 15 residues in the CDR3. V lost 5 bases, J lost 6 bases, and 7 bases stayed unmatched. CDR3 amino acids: CASSPLAGLSNEQFF. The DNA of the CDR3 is TGTGCCAGCAGCCCACTAGCGGGATTGTCCAATGAGCAGTTCTTC. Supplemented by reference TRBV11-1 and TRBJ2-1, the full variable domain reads EAEVAQSPRYKITEKSQAVAFWCDPISGHATLYWYRQILGQGPELLVQFQDESVVDDSQLPKDRFSAERLKGVDSTLKIQPAELGDSAMYLCASSPLAGLSNEQFFGPGTRLTVL.

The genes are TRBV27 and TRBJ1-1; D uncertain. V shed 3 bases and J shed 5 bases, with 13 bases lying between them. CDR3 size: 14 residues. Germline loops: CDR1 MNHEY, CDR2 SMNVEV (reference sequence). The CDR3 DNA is TGTGCCAGCAGTTTGATTGGGGAAGGGACTGAAGCTTTCTTT. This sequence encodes CASSLIGEGTEAFF.

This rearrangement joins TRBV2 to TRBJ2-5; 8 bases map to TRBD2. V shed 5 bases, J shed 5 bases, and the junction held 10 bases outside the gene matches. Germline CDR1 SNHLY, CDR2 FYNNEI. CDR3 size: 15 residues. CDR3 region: CASSTRAGEPETQYF. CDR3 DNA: TGTGCCAGCAGTACCCGAGCGGGAGAACCCGAGACCCAGTACTTC.

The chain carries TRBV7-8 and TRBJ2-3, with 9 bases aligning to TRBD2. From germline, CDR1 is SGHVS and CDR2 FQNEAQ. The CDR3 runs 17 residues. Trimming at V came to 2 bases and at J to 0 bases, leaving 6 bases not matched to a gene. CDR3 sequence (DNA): TGTGCCAGCAGCTTAACTAGCGGGTTCCCTAGCACAGATACGCAGTATTTT. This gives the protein CASSLTSGFPSTDTQYF.

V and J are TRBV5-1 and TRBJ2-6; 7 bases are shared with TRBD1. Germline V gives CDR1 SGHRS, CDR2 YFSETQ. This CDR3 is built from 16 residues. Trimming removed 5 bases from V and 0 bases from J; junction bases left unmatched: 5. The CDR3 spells CASSEGQSSGANVLTF. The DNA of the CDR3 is TGCGCCAGCAGTGAGGGACAGAGCTCTGGGGCCAACGTCCTGACTTTC.

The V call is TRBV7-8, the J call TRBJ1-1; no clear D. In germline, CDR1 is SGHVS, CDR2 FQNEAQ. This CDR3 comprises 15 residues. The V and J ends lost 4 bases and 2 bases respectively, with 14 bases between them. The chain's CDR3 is CASSYSIGRNTEAFF. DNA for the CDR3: TGTGCCAGCAGCTATAGTATTGGGCGCAACACTGAAGCTTTCTTT.

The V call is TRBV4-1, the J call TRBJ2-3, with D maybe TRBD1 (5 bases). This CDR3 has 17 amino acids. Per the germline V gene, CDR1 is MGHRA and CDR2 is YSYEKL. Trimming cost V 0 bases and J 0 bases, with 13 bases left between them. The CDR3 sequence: CASSQDVRATSTDTQYF. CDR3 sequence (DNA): TGCGCCAGCAGCCAAGATGTCAGGGCGACTAGCACAGATACGCAGTATTTT.